This T cell receptor (beta chain) was sequenced during a study of T cells in Graves' hyperthyroidism and ophthalmopathy. The source material, RNA transcripts, was used to amplify TCR beta CDR3 regions. A set of HTBI primers served as the primers for a first-round RT-PCR of the TCR CDR3. TCRdb passed the multiplex PCR reads through MiXCR, listing each CDR3 protein once. The repertoire holds fewer than 450,000 distinct CDR3 sequences, with about 15% as singletons. Per the germline V gene, CDR1 is DFQATT and CDR2 is SNEGSKA (reference sequence). This CDR3 has 14 amino acids. The V end was cut by 0 bases, the J end by 1 base, with 6 bases between.

This sequence was found in a woman aged 25 to 45 with Graves' hyperthyroidism that later progressed to Graves' ophthalmopathy. The sequenced sample was blood. The rearrangement links TRBV20-1 to TRBJ2-2; the D is unclear. The CDR3 DNA is TGCAGTGCTAGAGAGCTTCAGAACACCGGGGAGCTGTTTTTT. It codes for CSARELQNTGELFF.